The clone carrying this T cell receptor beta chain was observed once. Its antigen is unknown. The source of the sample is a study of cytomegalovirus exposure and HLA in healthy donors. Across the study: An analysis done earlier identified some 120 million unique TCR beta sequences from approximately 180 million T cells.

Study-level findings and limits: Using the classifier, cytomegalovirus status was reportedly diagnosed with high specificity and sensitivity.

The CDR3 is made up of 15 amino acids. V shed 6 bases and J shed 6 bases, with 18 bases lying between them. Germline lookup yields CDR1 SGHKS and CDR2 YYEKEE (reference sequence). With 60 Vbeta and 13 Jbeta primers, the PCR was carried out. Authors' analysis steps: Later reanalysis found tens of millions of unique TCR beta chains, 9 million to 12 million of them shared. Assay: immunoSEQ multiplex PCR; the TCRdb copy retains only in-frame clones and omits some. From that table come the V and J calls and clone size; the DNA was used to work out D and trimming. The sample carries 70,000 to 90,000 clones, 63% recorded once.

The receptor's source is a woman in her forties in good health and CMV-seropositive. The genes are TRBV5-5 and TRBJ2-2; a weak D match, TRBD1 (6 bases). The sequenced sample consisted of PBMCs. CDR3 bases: TGTGCCAGCACCGCGATGGGGGCGGCAGCCGGGGAGCTGTTTTTT. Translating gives CASTAMGAAAGELFF.